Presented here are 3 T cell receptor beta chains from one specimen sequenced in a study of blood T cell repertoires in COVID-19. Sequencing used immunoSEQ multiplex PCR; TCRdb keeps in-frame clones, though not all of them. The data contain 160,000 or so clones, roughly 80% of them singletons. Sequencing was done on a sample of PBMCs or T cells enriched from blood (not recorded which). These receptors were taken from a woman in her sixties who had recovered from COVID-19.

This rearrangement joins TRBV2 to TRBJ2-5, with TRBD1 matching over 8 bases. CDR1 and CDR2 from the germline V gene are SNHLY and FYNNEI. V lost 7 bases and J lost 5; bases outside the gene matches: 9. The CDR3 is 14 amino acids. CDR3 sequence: CASNTQGAWETQYF. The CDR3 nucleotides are TGTGCCAGCAATACGCAGGGGGCCTGGGAGACCCAGTACTTC.

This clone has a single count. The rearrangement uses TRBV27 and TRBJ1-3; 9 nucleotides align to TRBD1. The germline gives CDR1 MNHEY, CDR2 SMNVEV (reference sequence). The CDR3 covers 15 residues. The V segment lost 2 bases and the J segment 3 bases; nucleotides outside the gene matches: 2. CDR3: CASSLGQGIGNTIYF. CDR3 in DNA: TGTGCCAGCAGTTTAGGACAGGGGATTGGAAACACCATATATTTT.

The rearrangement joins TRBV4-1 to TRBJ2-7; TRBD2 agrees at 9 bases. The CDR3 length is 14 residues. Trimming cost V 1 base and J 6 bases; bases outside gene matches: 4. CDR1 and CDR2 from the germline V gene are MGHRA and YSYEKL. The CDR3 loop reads CASSQGAGGGEQYF. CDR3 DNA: TGCGCCAGCAGCCAAGGAGCGGGGGGTGGCGAGCAGTACTTC.